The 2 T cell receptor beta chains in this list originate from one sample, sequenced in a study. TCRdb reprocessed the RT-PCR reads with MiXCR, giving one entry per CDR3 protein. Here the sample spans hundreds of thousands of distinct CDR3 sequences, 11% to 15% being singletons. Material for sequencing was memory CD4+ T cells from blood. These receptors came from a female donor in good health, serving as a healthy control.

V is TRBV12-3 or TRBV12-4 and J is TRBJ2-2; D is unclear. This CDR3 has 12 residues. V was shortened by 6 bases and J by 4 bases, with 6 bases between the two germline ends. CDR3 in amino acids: CASSYFTGELFF. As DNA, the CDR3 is TGTGCCAGCAGCTATTTCACCGGGGAGCTGTTTTTT.

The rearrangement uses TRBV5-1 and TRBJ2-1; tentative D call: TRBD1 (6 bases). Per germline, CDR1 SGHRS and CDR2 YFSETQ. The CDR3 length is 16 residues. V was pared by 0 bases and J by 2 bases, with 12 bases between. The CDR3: CASSLVSAGAYNEQFF. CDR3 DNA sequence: TGCGCCAGCAGCTTGGTTTCGGCAGGGGCCTACAATGAGCAGTTCTTC.